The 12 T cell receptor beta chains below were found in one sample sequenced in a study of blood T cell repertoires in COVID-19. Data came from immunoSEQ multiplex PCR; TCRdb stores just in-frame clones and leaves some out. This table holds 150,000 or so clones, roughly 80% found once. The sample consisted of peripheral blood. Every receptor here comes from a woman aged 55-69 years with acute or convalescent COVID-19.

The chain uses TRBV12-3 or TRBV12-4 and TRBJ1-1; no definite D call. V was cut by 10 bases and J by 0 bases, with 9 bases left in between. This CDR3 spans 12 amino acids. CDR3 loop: CATSRLNTEAFF. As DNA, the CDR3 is TGTGCCACCTCTCGTTTGAACACTGAAGCTTTCTTT.

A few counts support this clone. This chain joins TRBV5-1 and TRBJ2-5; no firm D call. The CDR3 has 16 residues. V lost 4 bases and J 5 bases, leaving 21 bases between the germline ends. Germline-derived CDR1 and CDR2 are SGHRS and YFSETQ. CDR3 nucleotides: TGCGCCAGCAGCCCTACAACTCAGAGGTCACGGGAGACCCAGTACTTC. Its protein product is CASSPTTQRSRETQYF.

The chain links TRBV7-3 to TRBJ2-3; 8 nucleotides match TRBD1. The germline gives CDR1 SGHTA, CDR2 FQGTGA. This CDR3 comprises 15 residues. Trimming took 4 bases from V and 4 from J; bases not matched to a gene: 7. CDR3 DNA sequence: TGTGCCAGCAGCTCAGCCGGACAGGGTGCAGATACGCAGTATTTT. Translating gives CASSSAGQGADTQYF.

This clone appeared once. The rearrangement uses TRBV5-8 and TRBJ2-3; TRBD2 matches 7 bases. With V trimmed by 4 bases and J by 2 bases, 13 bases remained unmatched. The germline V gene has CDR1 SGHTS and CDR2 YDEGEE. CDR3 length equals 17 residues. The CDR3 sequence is CASSPFGGGDFTDTQYF. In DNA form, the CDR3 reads TGTGCCAGCAGCCCTTTTGGGGGGGGAGACTTCACAGATACGCAGTATTTT.

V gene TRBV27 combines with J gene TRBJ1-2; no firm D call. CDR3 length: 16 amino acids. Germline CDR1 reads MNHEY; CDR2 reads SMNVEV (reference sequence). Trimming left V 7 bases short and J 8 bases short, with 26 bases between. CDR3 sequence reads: CASTPNNYGSLGGYTF. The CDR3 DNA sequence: TGTGCCAGCACCCCAAACAATTACGGATCACTCGGGGGCTACACCTTC.

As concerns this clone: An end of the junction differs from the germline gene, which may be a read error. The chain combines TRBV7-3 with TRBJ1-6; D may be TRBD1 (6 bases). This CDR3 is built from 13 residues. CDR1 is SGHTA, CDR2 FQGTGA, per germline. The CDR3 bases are TGTGCCAGCAGCCGACAGGATAATTCACTCCTCCACTTT. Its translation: CASSRQDNSLLHF.

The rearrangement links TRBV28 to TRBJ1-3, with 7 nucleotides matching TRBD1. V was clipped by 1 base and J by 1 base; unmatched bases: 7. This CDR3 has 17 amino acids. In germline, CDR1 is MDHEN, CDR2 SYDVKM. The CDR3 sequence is CASSLLQGTFSGNTIYF. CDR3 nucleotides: TGTGCCAGCAGTTTATTACAGGGGACTTTTTCTGGAAACACCATATATTTT.

The CDR3 is CASSYDEASYEQYF. The CDR3 nucleotides are TGTGCCAGCAGTTACGATGAGGCTTCCTACGAGCAGTACTTC. The chain carries TRBV6-2 or TRBV6-3 and TRBJ2-7; D gene ambiguous. Germline V gives CDR1 MNHEY, CDR2 SVGEGT. V was cut by 2 bases and J by 1 base, with 9 bases left in between. This CDR3 is built from 14 residues.

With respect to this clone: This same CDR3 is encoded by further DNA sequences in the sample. CDR3 DNA: TGTGCCAGCAGCCAAGCCCCAGCTAACTATGGCTACACCTTC. This encodes CASSQAPANYGYTF. The chain is built from TRBV4-2 and TRBJ1-2; D gene unclear. CDR1 and CDR2 (germline): LGHNA, YNFKEQ. The CDR3 consists of 14 residues. V shed 1 base and J shed 0 bases, with 6 bases lying between them.

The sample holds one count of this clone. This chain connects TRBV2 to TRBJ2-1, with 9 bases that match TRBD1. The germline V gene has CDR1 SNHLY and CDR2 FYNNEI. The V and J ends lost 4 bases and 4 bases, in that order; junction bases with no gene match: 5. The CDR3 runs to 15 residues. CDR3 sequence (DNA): TGTGCCAGCAGTGTTGAAGGACAGGGGTACAATGAGCAGTTCTTC. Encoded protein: CASSVEGQGYNEQFF.

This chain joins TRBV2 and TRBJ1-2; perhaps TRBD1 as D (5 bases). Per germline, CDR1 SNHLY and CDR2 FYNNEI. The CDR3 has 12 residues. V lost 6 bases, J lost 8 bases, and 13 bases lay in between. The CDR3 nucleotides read TGTGCCAGCAGACAGATGCGGGGGGGCTACACCTTC. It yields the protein CASRQMRGGYTF.

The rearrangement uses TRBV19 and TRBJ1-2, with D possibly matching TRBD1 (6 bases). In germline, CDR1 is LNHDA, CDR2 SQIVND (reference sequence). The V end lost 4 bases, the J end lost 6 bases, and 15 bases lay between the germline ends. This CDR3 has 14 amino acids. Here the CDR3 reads CASSTTPTGHGYTF. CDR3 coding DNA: TGTGCCAGTAGTACCACCCCGACAGGACATGGCTACACCTTC. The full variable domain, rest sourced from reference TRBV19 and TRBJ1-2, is DGGITQSPKYLFRKEGQNVTLSCEQNLNHDAMYWYRQDPGQGLRLIYYSQIVNDFQKGDIAEGYSVSREKKESFPLTVTSAQKNPTAFYLCASSTTPTGHGYTFGSGTRLTVV.